This T cell receptor beta chain appears in the sequencing data of a study of blood T cell repertoires in COVID-19. Per the authors' pipeline: Reference gene primer amplification gave estimated nucleated cell counts. TCRdb's copy holds only in-frame clones and misses some; the assay was immunoSEQ multiplex PCR. V, J and clone size reflect that table, while D and trimming were determined from the DNA. This table holds tens of thousands of clones, 70% to 85% found once. With 2 bases removed from V and 1 base from J, the gap between germline ends came to 17 bases. Germline loops: CDR1 KGHSH, CDR2 LQKENI. The CDR3 is 17 residues long. This clone has just a few counts.

Sequencing used peripheral blood. This chain uses TRBV18 with TRBJ1-1; possible D gene TRBD1, 5 bases. This receptor was identified in a human donor with acute or convalescent COVID-19. The donor label of this sample is uncertain. The CDR3 spells CASSPGQGVSRNTEAFF. CDR3 nucleotide sequence: TGTGCCAGCTCACCAGGGCAGGGTGTCTCACGGAACACTGAAGCTTTCTTT.